This T cell receptor (beta chain) was captured in a study of OX40 agonist ivuxolimab in advanced cancers. Study as a whole: At doses from 0.01 to 10 mg/kg, patients were given intravenous ivuxolimab every 2 weeks.

Samples were taken at baseline and on day 1 of cycles 4 and 7. Whole-study findings and limits: Blood T cells, both CD4+ and CD8+, expanded clonally by week 6 at 0.1 to 3.0 mg/kg.

Assay used: immunoSEQ multiplex PCR; TCRdb lists only in-frame clones, some missing. The sample has nearly 60,000 clones, 80% to 90% seen once. About this clone itself: Its antigen remains unidentified.

Germline V gene lookup returns CDR1 MGHDK and CDR2 SYGVNS. This CDR3 has 16 amino acids. Deletions cut 2 bases from V and 4 bases from J, with 14 bases between. This sequence was found in an adult with an advanced solid tumor such as melanoma, head and neck, liver or kidney cancer. The gene calls are TRBV25-1 and TRBJ1-4, with D maybe TRBD1 (5 bases). Sequenced here: CD4+ or CD8+ T cells sorted from blood, sampled in a trial of the OX40 agonist ivuxolimab. CDR3 DNA: TGTGCCAGCAGTGAACATGGGGCGGCAGGTAATGAAAAACTGTTTTTT. This sequence encodes CASSEHGAAGNEKLFF.